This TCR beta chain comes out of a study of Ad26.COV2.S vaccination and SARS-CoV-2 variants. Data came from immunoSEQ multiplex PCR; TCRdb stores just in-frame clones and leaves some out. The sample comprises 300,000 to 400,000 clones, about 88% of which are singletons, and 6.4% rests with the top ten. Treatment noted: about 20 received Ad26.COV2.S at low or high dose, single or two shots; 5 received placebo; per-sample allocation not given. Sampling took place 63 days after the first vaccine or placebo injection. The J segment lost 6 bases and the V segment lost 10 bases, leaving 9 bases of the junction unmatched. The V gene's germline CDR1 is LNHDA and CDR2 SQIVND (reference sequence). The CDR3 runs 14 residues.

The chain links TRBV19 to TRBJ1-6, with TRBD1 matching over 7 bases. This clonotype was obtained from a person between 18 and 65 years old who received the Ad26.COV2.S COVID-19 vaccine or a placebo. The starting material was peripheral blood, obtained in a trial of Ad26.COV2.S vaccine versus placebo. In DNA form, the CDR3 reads TGTGCCACCTCAAGGGACAGTACTAATTCACCCCTCCACTTT. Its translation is CATSRDSTNSPLHF.